Below, one T cell receptor beta chain is given with its context. The target of this receptor is not known. It has no much larger one-base neighbor in the sample; base qualities were not kept. This specimen comes from a study of blood T cell repertoires in COVID-19 (dated by TCRdb to the early 2020s). Concerning the study at large: Samples from collaborators originated in the United States, Italy and Spain and spanned both the acute and convalescent phases of COVID-19. The prospective study material was composed of cDNA or gDNA derived from T cells, B-cell-depleted T cells, or PBMCs. Deeply sampled blood TCRbeta repertoires from subjects exposed to, actively infected with, or recovered from COVID-19 were included in the dataset. The repertoires were released in a freely available public database intended as a resource for research on the immune response to SARS-CoV-2. The samples were drawn from the first 160 participants of the ongoing ImmuneRACE study and from more than 1,000 subjects provided by 6 global collaborators. The sample metadata nearly always contained a de-identified subject ID, COVID-19 status, age in years and sex. Where available, HLA class I and class II types were obtained from metadata supplied by the sample provider rather than from assay-based typing. The investigation overall reported the following: The amount of clinical and demographic metadata varied by source and participant and was provided uncurated.

Participants in the prospective study were aged 18 to 89 years, lived in about two dozen United States geographic areas, and enrolled through a virtual design. Cohort assignment in the prospective study relied on participant-reported clinical history from a screening survey and a study questionnaire. ImmuneRACE Cohort 3 recovered participants were defined by two consecutive negative NP/OP PCR tests, healthcare professional clearance, or symptom resolution. In the prospective study, mobile phlebotomists collected whole blood, serum and a nasopharyngeal or oropharyngeal swab from each participant. Over an approximately 2-month period, participants in the prospective study had the option of providing additional blood draws and questionnaires. Blood samples from the prospective study were shipped frozen or at room temperature prior to DNA extraction. Cut back by 0 bases and 3 bases, the V and J ends lie 11 bases apart. The CDR3 starts with the cysteine, ends with the phenylalanine, and has 15 residues. The only DNA kept is the CDR3, 45 bases in frame from the first base. For CDR1 and CDR2, the germline V gene lists MGHRA and YSYEKL.

TCRbeta CDR3 regions were amplified from genomic DNA using the immunoSEQ Assay, a bias-controlled multiplex PCR. In the source study's methods: The number of nucleated cells in each sample was estimated from the amplification of reference gene primers within the assay. Sequence reads were collapsed and filtered to measure the absolute abundance of every unique TCRbeta CDR3 rearrangement. For each sample, productive Simpson clonality was calculated as the square root of Simpson's diversity index across productive rearrangements. As stored in TCRdb, this immuneACCESS dataset retains in-frame rearrangements with V and J assigned. A fraction of the clones does not appear; measured against another copy, unresolved V genes explain less than half of the discrepancy, and the remainder lacks a known reason. V, J and clone size were drawn from that table, and D and trimming were deduced from the DNA. For this sample there are 300,000 to 450,000 clones; 85% to 90% appear just once. In total, the top ten clones hold about 1% of the sample.

The specimen was PBMCs or T cells enriched from blood (not recorded which). The sequence was obtained from a young man who had recovered from COVID-19. The sequence is built from TRBV4-1 and TRBJ1-2, with the D gene not confidently named. The nucleotide sequence is given as TGCGCCAGCAGCCAAGAGCCTGTGGGAGACTATGGCTACACCTTC. It translates as CASSQEPVGDYGYTF.